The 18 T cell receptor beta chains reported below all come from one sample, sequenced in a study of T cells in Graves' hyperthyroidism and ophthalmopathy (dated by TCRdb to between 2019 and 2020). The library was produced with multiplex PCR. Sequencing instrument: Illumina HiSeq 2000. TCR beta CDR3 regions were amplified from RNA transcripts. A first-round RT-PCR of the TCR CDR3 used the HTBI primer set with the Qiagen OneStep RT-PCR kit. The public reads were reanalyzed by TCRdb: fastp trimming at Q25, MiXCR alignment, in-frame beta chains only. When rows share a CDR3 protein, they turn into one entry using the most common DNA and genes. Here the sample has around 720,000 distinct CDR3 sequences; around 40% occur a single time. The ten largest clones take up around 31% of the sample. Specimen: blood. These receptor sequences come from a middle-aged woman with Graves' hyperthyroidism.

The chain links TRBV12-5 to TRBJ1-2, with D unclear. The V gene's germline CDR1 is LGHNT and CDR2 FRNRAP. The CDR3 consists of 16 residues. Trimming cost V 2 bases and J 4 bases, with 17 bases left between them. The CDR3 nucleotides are TGTGCTAGTGGTTTGTCCTTTCGGGGTTTGGCCTATGGCTACACCTTC. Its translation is CASGLSFRGLAYGYTF. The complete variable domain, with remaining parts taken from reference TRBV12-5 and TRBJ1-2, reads DARVTQTPRHKVTEMGQEVTMRCQPILGHNTVFWYRQTMMQGLELLAYFRNRAPLDDSGMPKDRFSAEMPDATLATLKIQPSEPRDSAVYFCASGLSFRGLAYGYTFGSGTRLTVV.

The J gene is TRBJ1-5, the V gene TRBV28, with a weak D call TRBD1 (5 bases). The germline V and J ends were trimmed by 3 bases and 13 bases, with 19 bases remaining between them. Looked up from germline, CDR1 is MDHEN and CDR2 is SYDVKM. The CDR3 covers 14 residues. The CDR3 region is CASSFLRGGETQHF. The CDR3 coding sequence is TGTGCCAGCAGTTTTCTCCGTGGGGGGGAAACTCAGCATTTT.

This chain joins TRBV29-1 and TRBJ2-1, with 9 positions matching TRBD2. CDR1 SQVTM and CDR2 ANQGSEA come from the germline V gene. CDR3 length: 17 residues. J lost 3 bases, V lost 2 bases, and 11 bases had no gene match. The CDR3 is CSVEKAGGEVDYNEQFF. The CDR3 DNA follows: TGCAGCGTTGAAAAAGCGGGAGGAGAAGTCGACTACAATGAGCAGTTCTTC.

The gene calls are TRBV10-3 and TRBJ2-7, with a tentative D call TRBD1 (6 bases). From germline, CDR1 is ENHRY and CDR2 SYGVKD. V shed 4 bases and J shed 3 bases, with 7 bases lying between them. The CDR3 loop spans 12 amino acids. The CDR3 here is CAISGTDYEQYF. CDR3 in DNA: TGTGCCATCAGTGGGACAGACTACGAGCAGTACTTC.

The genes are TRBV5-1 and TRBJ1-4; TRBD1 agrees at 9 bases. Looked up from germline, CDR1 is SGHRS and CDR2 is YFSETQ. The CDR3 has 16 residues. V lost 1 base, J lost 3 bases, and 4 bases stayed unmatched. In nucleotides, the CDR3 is TGCGCCAGCAGCTTGACGGGACAGGGCTCTAATGAAAAACTGTTTTTT. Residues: CASSLTGQGSNEKLFF. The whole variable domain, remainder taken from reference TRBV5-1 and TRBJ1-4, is KAGVTQTPRYLIKTRGQQVTLSCSPISGHRSVSWYQQTPGQGLQFLFEYFSETQRNKGNFPGRFSGRQFSNSRSEMNVSTLELGDSALYLCASSLTGQGSNEKLFFGSGTQLSVL.

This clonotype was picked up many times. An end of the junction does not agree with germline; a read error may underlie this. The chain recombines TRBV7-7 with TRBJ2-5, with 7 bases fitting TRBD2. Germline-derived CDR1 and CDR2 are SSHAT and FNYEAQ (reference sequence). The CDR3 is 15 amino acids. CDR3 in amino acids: CASSSGGGYQETQYF. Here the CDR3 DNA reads TGTGCTAGCAGCTCGGGGGGTGGGTACCAAGAGACCCAGTACTTC.

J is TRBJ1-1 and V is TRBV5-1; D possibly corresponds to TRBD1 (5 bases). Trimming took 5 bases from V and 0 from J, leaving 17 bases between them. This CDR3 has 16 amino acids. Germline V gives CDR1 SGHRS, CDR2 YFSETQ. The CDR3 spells CASSRVEGRVNTEAFF. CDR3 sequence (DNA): TGCGCCAGCAGTCGCGTTGAGGGCAGGGTGAACACTGAAGCTTTCTTT.

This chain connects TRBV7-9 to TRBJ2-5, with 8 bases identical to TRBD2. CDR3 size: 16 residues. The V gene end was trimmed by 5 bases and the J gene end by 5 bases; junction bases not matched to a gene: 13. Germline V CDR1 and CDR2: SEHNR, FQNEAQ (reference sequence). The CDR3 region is CASSGPSGWRMETQYF. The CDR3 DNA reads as TGTGCCAGCAGCGGACCTAGCGGGTGGAGAATGGAGACCCAGTACTTC.

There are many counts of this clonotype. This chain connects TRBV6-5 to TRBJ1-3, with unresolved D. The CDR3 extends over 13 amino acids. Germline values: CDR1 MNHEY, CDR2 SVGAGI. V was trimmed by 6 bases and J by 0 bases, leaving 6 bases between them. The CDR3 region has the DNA TGTGCCAGCAGACCCAACTCTGGAAACACCATATATTTT. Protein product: CASRPNSGNTIYF.

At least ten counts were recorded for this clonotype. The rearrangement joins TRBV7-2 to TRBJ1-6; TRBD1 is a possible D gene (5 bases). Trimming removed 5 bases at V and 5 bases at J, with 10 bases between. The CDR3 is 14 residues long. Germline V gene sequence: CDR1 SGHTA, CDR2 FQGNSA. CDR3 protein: CASSPTVNNSPLHF. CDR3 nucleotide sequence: TGTGCCAGCAGCCCGACAGTAAATAATTCACCCCTCCACTTT.

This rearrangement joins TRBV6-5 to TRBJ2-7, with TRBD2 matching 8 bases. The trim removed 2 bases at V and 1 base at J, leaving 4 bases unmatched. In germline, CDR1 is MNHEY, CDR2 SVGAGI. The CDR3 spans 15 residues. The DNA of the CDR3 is TGTGCCAGCAGTTACGAGCGGGAGACATCCTACGAGCAGTACTTC. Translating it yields CASSYERETSYEQYF.

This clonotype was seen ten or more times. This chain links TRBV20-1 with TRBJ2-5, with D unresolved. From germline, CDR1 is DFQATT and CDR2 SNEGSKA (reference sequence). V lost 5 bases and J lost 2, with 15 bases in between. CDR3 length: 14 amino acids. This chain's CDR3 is CSAFTFGRQETQYF. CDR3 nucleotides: TGCAGTGCTTTTACCTTCGGGCGGCAAGAGACCCAGTACTTC.

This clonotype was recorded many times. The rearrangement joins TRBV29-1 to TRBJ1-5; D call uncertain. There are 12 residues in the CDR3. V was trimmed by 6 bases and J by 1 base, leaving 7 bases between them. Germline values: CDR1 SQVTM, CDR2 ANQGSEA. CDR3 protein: CSVIISNQPQHF. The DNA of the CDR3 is TGCAGCGTCATCATAAGCAATCAGCCCCAGCATTTT.

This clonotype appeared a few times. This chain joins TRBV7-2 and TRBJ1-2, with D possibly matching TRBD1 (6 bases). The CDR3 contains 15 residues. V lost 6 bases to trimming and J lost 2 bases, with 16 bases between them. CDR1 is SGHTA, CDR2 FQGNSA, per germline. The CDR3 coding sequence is TGTGCCAGCAGAAACTCTTACGACAGGAACTATGGCTACACCTTC. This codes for CASRNSYDRNYGYTF.

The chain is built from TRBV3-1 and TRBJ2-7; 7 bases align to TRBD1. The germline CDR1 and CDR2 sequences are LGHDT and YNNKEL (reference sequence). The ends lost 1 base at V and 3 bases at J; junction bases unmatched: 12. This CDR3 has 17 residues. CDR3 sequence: CASSQAYLSTGSYEQYF. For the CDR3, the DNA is TGTGCCAGCAGCCAAGCTTATCTTTCGACAGGGAGCTACGAGCAGTACTTC.

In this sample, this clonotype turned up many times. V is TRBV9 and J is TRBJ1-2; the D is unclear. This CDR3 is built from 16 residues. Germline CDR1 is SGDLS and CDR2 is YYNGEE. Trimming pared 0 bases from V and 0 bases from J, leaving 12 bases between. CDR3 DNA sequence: TGTGCCAGCAGCGTAGGATTGGGTGCAGCTAACTATGGCTACACCTTC. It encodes CASSVGLGAANYGYTF.

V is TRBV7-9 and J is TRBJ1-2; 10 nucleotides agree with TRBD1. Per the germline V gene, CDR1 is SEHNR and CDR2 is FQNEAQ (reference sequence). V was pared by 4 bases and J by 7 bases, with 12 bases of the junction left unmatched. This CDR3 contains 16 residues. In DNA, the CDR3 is TGTGCCAGCAGCTCAATAACGACAGGGGGCTACGGTGGCTACACCTTC. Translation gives CASSSITTGGYGGYTF.

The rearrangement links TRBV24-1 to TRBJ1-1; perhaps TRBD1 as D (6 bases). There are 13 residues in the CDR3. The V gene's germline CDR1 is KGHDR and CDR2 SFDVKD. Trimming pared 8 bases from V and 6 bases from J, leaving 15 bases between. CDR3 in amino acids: CATKDRDNSEAFF. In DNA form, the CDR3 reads TGTGCCACCAAGGACCGGGACAACTCTGAAGCTTTCTTT.